This TCR beta chain was observed in a study of response to subunit inactivated influenza vaccine (dated by TCRdb to 2017 to 2018). For the wider study: The study used deep quantitative T cell receptor repertoire profiling to track responses to a trivalent subunit inactivated influenza vaccine. What the research found in general, with its limitations: The authors suggested that each seasonal influenza vaccination may recruit only a limited number of new T cells.

A word on this clonotype: This receptor's antigen is unknown. Qualities for individual bases were not recorded, and no much larger clone is one base off.

The library relied on RT-PCR. Sequencing relied on an Illumina HiSeq 2500. The public reads were quality trimmed at Q25 with fastp and then assembled into clones with MiXCR by TCRdb, keeping productive beta chains. Identical CDR3 proteins give one entry, which carries the most common genes and DNA. The sample data list approximately 300,000 distinct CDR3 sequences, and around 20% of these were observed just once. The ten largest clones represent 10% of the sample. Looking up the germline V gene (reference sequence) yields CDR1 LNHDA and CDR2 SQIVND. The V and J ends are trimmed by 5 bases and 5 bases, leaving 19 bases between them. From the cysteine up to the phenylalanine, the CDR3 has a length of 15 residues. CDR3 DNA only is kept here, 45 bases in frame from base 1.

This TCR was recovered from a man in his fifties or sixties who received an inactivated influenza vaccine. Donor details come from another sample of the same person, matched by shared clones. The sequenced sample was PBMCs from blood, obtained less than 22 months after vaccination. The chain was built from TRBV19 and TRBJ2-7; the D gene is unclear. The CDR3 amino acid sequence is: CASSPEGVSNHEQYF. The nucleotides read TGTGCCAGTAGTCCGGAAGGAGTATCTAACCACGAGCAGTACTTC.